The 25 T cell receptor beta chains below were found in one sample sequenced in a study of metastatic and nonmetastatic thyroid tumors. TCRdb re-analyzed the PCR reads through MiXCR. The sample has 40,000 to 45,000 clones; about 16% are singletons. Patients underwent thyroid surgery, and none had received any treatment before it. Sequenced material: blood. The receptors shown here come from a female donor with papillary thyroid cancer or a benign thyroid nodule (not recorded which). Some clones in this sample may be carry-over from other donors' samples.

This clone was detected many times. The V call is TRBV5-6, the J call TRBJ2-7; no definite D call. CDR3 length: 13 amino acids. The germline gives CDR1 SGHDT, CDR2 YYEEEE. Trimming shortened V by 4 bases and J by 3 bases, and 11 bases separated the two germline ends. The CDR3 sequence: CASSQAAGYEQYF. The CDR3 nucleotides read TGTGCCAGCAGCCAGGCGGCAGGCTACGAGCAGTACTTC.

This clone was counted at least ten times. The chain uses TRBV28 and TRBJ2-1; 7 positions match TRBD2. The V and J ends lost 4 bases and 8 bases, in that order; junction bases with no gene match: 5. This CDR3 region has 13 residues. Germline loops: CDR1 MDHEN, CDR2 SYDVKM. The CDR3 here is CASSSSGIYEQFF. CDR3 bases: TGTGCCAGCAGTTCCAGCGGGATCTATGAGCAGTTCTTC.

This clone was seen repeatedly, ten times or more. The chain carries TRBV6-1 and TRBJ2-7; TRBD1 might be the D (5 bases). This CDR3 region has 12 residues. Germline V lookup: CDR1 MNHNS, CDR2 SASEGT. The V and J ends lost 7 bases and 2 bases respectively, with 9 bases between them. This CDR3 is CASTDSPYEQYF. CDR3 sequence (DNA): TGTGCCAGCACCGACAGTCCCTACGAGCAGTACTTC.

This clone was counted many times. This rearrangement joins TRBV11-1 to TRBJ2-3; D uncertain. V was cut by 1 base and J by 0 bases, with 8 bases left in between. CDR1 SGHAT and CDR2 FQDESV come from the germline V gene (reference sequence). This CDR3 contains 15 residues. The CDR3 DNA sequence: TGTGCCAGCAGCTTAGAACCACTGAGCACAGATACGCAGTATTTT. Its translation: CASSLEPLSTDTQYF.

This clone was recorded many times. V gene TRBV5-1 combines with J gene TRBJ2-3; tentative D call: TRBD2 (5 bases). Germline V gene sequence: CDR1 SGHRS, CDR2 YFSETQ. The CDR3 is 15 residues long. V was cut by 1 base and J by 2 bases, with 11 bases left in between. The CDR3 bases are TGCGCCAGCAGCTTGTCTGCGGGCGCCACAGATACGCAGTATTTT. Its protein product is CASSLSAGATDTQYF.

This clone was counted ten times or more. The chain links TRBV5-1 to TRBJ2-5; 8 nucleotides match TRBD2. V shed 6 bases and J 0 bases; nucleotides not matched to a gene: 7. The CDR3 has 15 amino acids. Germline lookup yields CDR1 SGHRS and CDR2 YFSETQ. The DNA of the CDR3 is TGCGCCAGCACTCGGGAGGGACGAGACCAAGAGACCCAGTACTTC. Its translation: CASTREGRDQETQYF.

This clone was detected many times. This chain links TRBV30 with TRBJ2-5; no firm D call. The V end lost 5 bases, the J end lost 7 bases, and 11 bases lay between the germline ends. The CDR3 sequence is 11 residues long. The germline V gene encodes CDR1 GTSNPN and CDR2 SVGIG (reference sequence). CDR3 amino acids: CAWWIAGTQYF. For the CDR3, the DNA is TGTGCCTGGTGGATCGCAGGGACCCAGTACTTC.

The V call is TRBV12-3 or TRBV12-4, the J call TRBJ2-2; 7 bases map to TRBD2. This CDR3 comprises 15 residues. V lost 5 bases and J lost 4; bases outside the gene matches: 7. This chain's CDR3 is CASSPGLVSTGELFF. The CDR3 DNA reads as TGTGCCAGCAGTCCCGGACTAGTCTCCACCGGGGAGCTGTTTTTT.

As to this clone: This CDR3 is also generated by other DNA sequences in the sample. The chain uses TRBV11-1 and TRBJ2-3, with D perhaps TRBD2 (6 bases). The CDR3 contains 15 residues. Trimming stripped 5 bases from V and 3 bases from J, with 15 bases between. Germline V gives CDR1 SGHAT, CDR2 FQDESV (reference sequence). CDR3 DNA: TGTGCCAGCAGCGCACTAGCTGGGGGTACAGATACGCAGTATTTT. Translated, it gives CASSALAGGTDTQYF. The entire variable domain, with the rest obtained from reference TRBV11-1 and TRBJ2-3, is as follows: EAEVAQSPRYKITEKSQAVAFWCDPISGHATLYWYRQILGQGPELLVQFQDESVVDDSQLPKDRFSAERLKGVDSTLKIQPAELGDSAMYLCASSALAGGTDTQYFGPGTRLTVL.

This clone was seen ten or more times. This chain connects TRBV5-5 to TRBJ1-5, with TRBD1 as a possible D gene (5 bases). The CDR3 sequence is 16 residues long. Germline V lookup: CDR1 SGHKS, CDR2 YYEKEE (reference sequence). Deletions cut 3 bases from V and 7 bases from J, with 20 bases between. CDR3 bases: TGTGCCAGCAGCTACGGGGGGTTGGGGGGTAACCAGCCCCAGCATTTT. It is translated as CASSYGGLGGNQPQHF.

This clone has at least ten counts. The chain uses TRBV6-1 and TRBJ1-5, with D possibly TRBD1 on 5 matching bases. The V gene's germline CDR1 is MNHNS and CDR2 SASEGT. This CDR3 region has 13 residues. V shed 3 bases and J shed 9 bases, with 12 bases lying between them. This chain's CDR3 is CASSDWGDGPQHF. The CDR3, as DNA: TGTGCCAGCAGTGACTGGGGGGACGGGCCCCAGCATTTT.

There are a few counts of this clone. No conserved phenylalanine or tryptophan ends this CDR3, so it is likely a read error. The chain links TRBV6-5 to TRBJ2-7; tentative D call: TRBD2 (6 bases). Germline CDR1 MNHEY, CDR2 SVGAGI. The V and J ends lost 5 bases and 9 bases respectively, with 14 bases between them. This CDR3 region has 12 residues. The chain's CDR3 is CASSTRPRGQYL. Written as DNA, the CDR3 is TGTGCCAGCAGTACACGACCGCGGGGGCAGTACTTA.

With respect to this clone: This CDR3 fails to terminate in the conserved phenylalanine or tryptophan, so it likely reflects a read error. This sequence joins TRBV10-2 and TRBJ1-5, with D unresolved. The CDR3 contains 14 residues. Germline CDR1 reads WSHSY; CDR2 reads SAAADI. V was clipped by 4 bases and J by 3 bases, with 10 bases between them. The DNA of the CDR3 is TGCGCCAGCAGTGGAGCTTATATCAATCAGCCCCAGCATTCT. It codes for CASSGAYINQPQHS.

This clone showed up many times. The same CDR3 arises from other DNA sequences in this sample as well. The V call is TRBV9, the J call TRBJ2-3, with 9 bases aligning to TRBD2. Germline assignment: CDR1 SGDLS and CDR2 YYNGEE. V was pared by 4 bases and J by 4 bases, with 10 bases of the junction left unmatched. The CDR3 runs 16 residues. The CDR3 sequence: CASSPRRAGGSDTQYF. CDR3 nucleotide sequence: TGTGCCAGCAGCCCCCGTCGAGCGGGGGGATCAGATACGCAGTATTTT.

This clone has ten or more counts. The V gene is TRBV5-1, the J gene TRBJ1-2; tentative D call: TRBD1 (6 bases). CDR3 size: 14 residues. Germline CDR1 and CDR2: SGHRS and YFSETQ. V was pared by 0 bases and J by 8 bases, with 14 bases between. As DNA, the CDR3 is TGCGCCAGCAGCTTGGGATGGGGGCGCGAGGGCTACACCTTC. The encoded protein is CASSLGWGREGYTF.

J is TRBJ2-3 and V is TRBV9; D is unresolved. From germline, CDR1 is SGDLS and CDR2 YYNGEE. Deletions cut 3 bases from V and 4 bases from J, with 9 bases between. This CDR3 contains 13 residues. The CDR3 reads CASSGSWADTQYF. In DNA, the CDR3 is TGTGCCAGCAGCGGATCTTGGGCAGATACGCAGTATTTT.

This clone was counted a few times. The final CDR3 position lacks the conserved phenylalanine or tryptophan, pointing to a likely read error. The DNA is omitted, as the CDR3 cannot be located on it reliably, and the CDR3 follows TCRdb's listing. This rearrangement joins TRBV27 to TRBJ1-2; the table's D call, TRBD1, has no DNA check behind it. The length of the CDR3 is 14 amino acids, counting both ends. Germline V lookup: CDR1 MNHEY, CDR2 SMNVEV (reference sequence). The CDR3 is CASSSRQGIYGYTS.

The chain joins TRBV20-1 to TRBJ2-1; 11 positions match TRBD2. Germline V gives CDR1 DFQATT, CDR2 SNEGSKA (reference sequence). The CDR3 covers 15 residues. V lost 5 bases, J lost 7 bases, and 10 bases stayed unmatched. CDR3 loop: CSASLTSGRANEQFF. The CDR3 DNA sequence: TGCAGTGCTTCCCTTACTAGCGGGAGAGCAAATGAGCAGTTCTTC.

The sample holds many counts of this clone. CDR3 nucleotides: TGTGCCAGCAGCCAAGGTCGGGGCCCTAATTCACCCCTCCACTTT. It encodes CASSQGRGPNSPLHF. This chain connects TRBV14 to TRBJ1-6, with TRBD1 as a possible D gene (5 bases). Trimming removed 1 base at V and 6 bases at J, with 10 bases between. From germline, CDR1 is SGHDN and CDR2 FVKESK. The CDR3 has 15 amino acids.

This clone was detected ten times or more. The chain links TRBV18 to TRBJ2-7; D possibly corresponds to TRBD1 (6 bases). There are 15 residues in the CDR3. Per the germline V gene, CDR1 is KGHSH and CDR2 is LQKENI. V was shortened by 4 bases and J by 0 bases, with 13 bases between the two germline ends. CDR3 sequence reads: CASSLQGPGSYEQYF. CDR3 in DNA: TGTGCCAGCTCACTCCAGGGGCCCGGCTCCTACGAGCAGTACTTC. The whole variable domain, filled in from reference TRBV18 and TRBJ2-7, reads NAGVMQNPRHLVRRRGQEARLRCSPMKGHSHVYWYRQLPEEGLKFMVYLQKENIIDESGMPKERFSAEFPKEGPSILRIQQVVRGDSAAYFCASSLQGPGSYEQYFGPGTRLTVT.

This clone was seen at least ten times. The chain recombines TRBV2 with TRBJ1-5, with 7 bases lining up with TRBD1. The germline CDR1 and CDR2 sequences are SNHLY and FYNNEI. After removal of 6 bases from V and 7 bases from J, the junction contained 9 bases not matched to a gene. The CDR3 is made up of 14 amino acids. The CDR3 protein is CASRPDRVSQPQHF. In DNA form, the CDR3 reads TGTGCCAGCAGACCCGACAGGGTAAGCCAGCCCCAGCATTTT.

This clone was seen repeatedly, ten times or more. The V and J genes are TRBV28 and TRBJ2-7, with TRBD1 identical over 7 bases. This CDR3 is built from 14 residues. Germline V gene data show CDR1 as MDHEN and CDR2 as SYDVKM. V shed 7 bases, J shed 0 bases, and the junction held 6 bases outside the gene matches. The CDR3 DNA sequence: TGTGCCAGCACCAAGACAGGGAGCTCCTACGAGCAGTACTTC. It yields the protein CASTKTGSSYEQYF.

A word on this clone: The junction departs from germline at one end; a sequencing error may be responsible. The chain carries TRBV30 and TRBJ1-6; weak D call: TRBD1 (6 bases). The length of the CDR3 is 15 residues. Looked up from germline, CDR1 is GTSNPN and CDR2 is SVGIG (reference sequence). Here the CDR3 DNA reads TGTGCCTGGGGTGTACGCGGGGACATGGATTCACCCCTCCACTTT. Protein: CAWGVRGDMDSPLHF.

At least ten counts were recorded for this clone. The chain joins TRBV4-2 to TRBJ2-3; TRBD2 aligns across 8 bases. The CDR3 has 17 residues. CDR1 LGHNA and CDR2 YNFKEQ come from the germline V gene. V gave up 0 bases and J gave up 2 bases; unmatched junction bases: 7. The CDR3 region is CASSQDRQRGLTDTQYF. The CDR3, as DNA: TGTGCCAGCAGCCAAGATCGCCAGCGGGGGCTCACAGATACGCAGTATTTT.

Sample share makes this clone medium-sized. The rearrangement joins TRBV6-1 to TRBJ1-6; TRBD1 aligns across 9 bases. Germline values: CDR1 MNHNS, CDR2 SASEGT. J was trimmed by 5 bases and V by 7 bases; bases with no gene match: 6. The CDR3 loop spans 15 amino acids. The CDR3 is CASTLDRGNNSPLHF. The CDR3 nucleotides read TGTGCCAGCACCCTTGACAGGGGGAATAATTCACCCCTCCACTTT.